Listed below are T cell receptor beta chains from one sample, sequenced in a study of blood T cell repertoires in COVID-19. The assay was immunoSEQ multiplex PCR, and TCRdb's table has in-frame clones only and misses some. The table has some 190,000 clones, 80% seen once. Sequencing was done on a sample of PBMCs or T cells enriched from blood (not recorded which). The source of these receptors is a man aged 60 to 69 who had been exposed to COVID-19. CDR3s include the opening cysteine and the closing phenylalanine or tryptophan. A D gene is named only where the DNA matches it firmly. A clone size is listed for some rows: how often the clone was seen (once, few, many), or a class if it is expanded.

J gene: TRBJ1-5
V gene: TRBV19
D gene: TRBD1
clone size: .
CDR3 DNA: TGTGCCATAGGAGGACAGGGGGTGAATCAGCCCCAGCATTTT
CDR3 protein: CAIGGQGVNQPQHF

J gene: TRBJ1-4
V gene: TRBV11-2
D gene: TRBD1
clone size: .
CDR3 DNA: TGTGCCAGCAGCCCCCATCGGAACAGGGGGCGCTCGGATGAAAAACTGTTTTTT
CDR3 protein: CASSPHRNRGRSDEKLFF

J gene: TRBJ1-1
V gene: TRBV5-1
D gene: .
clone size: .
CDR3 DNA: TGCGCCAGCAGATATATTGGGTCGGGGACTGAAGCTTTCTTT
CDR3 protein: CASRYIGSGTEAFF

J gene: TRBJ2-1
V gene: TRBV5-4
D gene: .
clone size: .
CDR3 DNA: TGTGCCAGCAGCCTTCAGGGGCGGGAGCAGTTCTTC
CDR3 protein: CASSLQGREQFF

J gene: TRBJ1-3
V gene: TRBV6-1
D gene: .
clone size: once
CDR3 DNA: TGTGCCAGCAGTGAATGGTCTAACAGTCGCTCTGGAAACACCATATATTTT
CDR3 protein: CASSEWSNSRSGNTIYF

J gene: TRBJ1-5
V gene: TRBV23-1
D gene: .
clone size: .
CDR3 DNA: TGCGCCAGCAGTCGTCGAGTTAATCAGCCCCAGCATTTT
CDR3 protein: CASSRRVNQPQHF

J gene: TRBJ2-5
V gene: TRBV6-1
D gene: .
clone size: many
CDR3 DNA: TGTGCCAGCAGTGAAGGACGATTTAGGAGCGAGACCCAGTACTTC
CDR3 protein: CASSEGRFRSETQYF

J gene: TRBJ2-5
V gene: TRBV2
D gene: .
clone size: .
CDR3 DNA: TGTGCCAGCAGGGTTACTTCTTGGGAGACCCAGTACTTC
CDR3 protein: CASRVTSWETQYF

J gene: TRBJ2-5
V gene: TRBV30
D gene: TRBD2
clone size: few
CDR3 DNA: TGTGCCTGGAGTTTGAAGGGACTAGCCGAGGAGACCCAGTACTTC
CDR3 protein: CAWSLKGLAEETQYF

J gene: TRBJ2-6
V gene: TRBV9
D gene: TRBD1
clone size: .
CDR3 DNA: TGTGCCAGCAGCGAGGACAGGGCGCCGTCTGGGGCCAACGTCCTGACTTTC
CDR3 protein: CASSEDRAPSGANVLTF

J gene: TRBJ2-5
V gene: TRBV5-4
D gene: .
clone size: .
CDR3 DNA: TGTGCCAGCAGCTCAGGGGTACAAGAGACCCAGTACTTC
CDR3 protein: CASSSGVQETQYF

J gene: TRBJ1-4
V gene: TRBV6-2/TRBV6-3
D gene: .
clone size: .
CDR3 DNA: TGTGCCAGCAGTTTTACGGGGGGAACTAATGAAAAACTGTTTTTT
CDR3 protein: CASSFTGGTNEKLFF

J gene: TRBJ2-2
V gene: TRBV2
D gene: .
clone size: .
CDR3 DNA: TGTGCCAGCAGTGAGCGGGCCCCCAACACCGGGGAGCTGTTTTTT
CDR3 protein: CASSERAPNTGELFF

J gene: TRBJ1-1
V gene: TRBV20-1
D gene: .
clone size: .
CDR3 DNA: TGCAGTGCTATCGGGAATTTTGAAGCTTTCTTT
CDR3 protein: CSAIGNFEAFF

J gene: TRBJ2-3
V gene: TRBV5-6
D gene: .
clone size: once
CDR3 DNA: TGTGCCAGCAGCTTGGTGGGGGCTGATACGCAGTATTTT
CDR3 protein: CASSLVGADTQYF

J gene: TRBJ2-5
V gene: TRBV12-3/TRBV12-4
D gene: .
clone size: .
CDR3 DNA: TGTGCCAGCAGACAGGGAACTATGGGGACCCAGTACTTC
CDR3 protein: CASRQGTMGTQYF

J gene: TRBJ2-3
V gene: TRBV2
D gene: TRBD2
clone size: .
CDR3 DNA: TGTGCCAGCCAGAGCGGGAGTGCGGCAGATACGCAGTATTTT
CDR3 protein: CASQSGSAADTQYF

J gene: TRBJ2-1
V gene: TRBV9
D gene: .
clone size: few
CDR3 DNA: TGTGCCAGCAGCCCTAGGGGGTCTAGCGGCAGCTCCTACAATGAGCAGTTCTTC
CDR3 protein: CASSPRGSSGSSYNEQFF

J gene: TRBJ2-2
V gene: TRBV19
D gene: .
clone size: .
CDR3 DNA: TGTGCCAGTAGTAAGACAGAGAACACCGGGGAGCTGTTTTTT
CDR3 protein: CASSKTENTGELFF

J gene: TRBJ1-1
V gene: TRBV19
D gene: .
clone size: .
CDR3 DNA: TGTGCCAGTAGTATTAGTTGGAACACTGAAGCTTTCTTT
CDR3 protein: CASSISWNTEAFF

J gene: TRBJ1-2
V gene: TRBV19
D gene: .
clone size: .
CDR3 DNA: TGTGCCAGTAGTATCCCAGGGCCGTCTAACTATGGCTACACCTTC
CDR3 protein: CASSIPGPSNYGYTF

J gene: TRBJ2-5
V gene: TRBV7-8
D gene: .
clone size: once
CDR3 DNA: TGTGCCAGCAGCTTGGGCACCTCGAAAGAGACCCAGTACTTC
CDR3 protein: CASSLGTSKETQYF

J gene: TRBJ1-4
V gene: TRBV2
D gene: .
clone size: .
CDR3 DNA: TGTGCCAGCATGGCGGACAGAAATGAAAAACTGTTTTTT
CDR3 protein: CASMADRNEKLFF

J gene: TRBJ2-5
V gene: TRBV11-2
D gene: .
clone size: once
CDR3 DNA: TGTGCCAGCAGCTTAGGTGACAGGCTCCAAGAGACCCAGTACTTC
CDR3 protein: CASSLGDRLQETQYF

J gene: TRBJ2-5
V gene: TRBV27
D gene: TRBD1
clone size: large
CDR3 DNA: TGTGCCAGCAGTCTAGGGACAGCGACCTGGGAGACCCAGTACTTC
CDR3 protein: CASSLGTATWETQYF

J gene: TRBJ2-1
V gene: TRBV7-9
D gene: .
clone size: few
CDR3 DNA: TGTGCCAGCAGCCCGATCGGGTCTCGCTATGAGCAGTTCTTC
CDR3 protein: CASSPIGSRYEQFF

J gene: TRBJ1-1
V gene: TRBV7-2
D gene: TRBD1
clone size: .
CDR3 DNA: TGTGCCAGCAGCCCACAGAGGACAGGGGAGGCCACTGAAGCTTTCTTT
CDR3 protein: CASSPQRTGEATEAFF

J gene: TRBJ2-5
V gene: TRBV7-2
D gene: .
clone size: .
CDR3 DNA: TGTGCCAGCAGCTTTACAGTGGCTCGCCAAGAGACCCAGTACTTC
CDR3 protein: CASSFTVARQETQYF

J gene: TRBJ1-3
V gene: TRBV19
D gene: .
clone size: .
CDR3 DNA: TGTGCCAGTAGGCTAGACAGAAGCTCTGGAAACACCATATATTTT
CDR3 protein: CASRLDRSSGNTIYF

J gene: TRBJ2-2
V gene: TRBV18
D gene: .
clone size: .
CDR3 DNA: TGTGCCAGCTCAGGCCTCAGGGTCCGGATCGGGGAGCTGTTTTTT
CDR3 protein: CASSGLRVRIGELFF

J gene: TRBJ2-3
V gene: TRBV14
D gene: .
clone size: .
CDR3 DNA: TGTGCCAGCAGCCAAGAGGTGTCGAGCGGGTACACAGATACGCAGTATTTT
CDR3 protein: CASSQEVSSGYTDTQYF

J gene: TRBJ1-1
V gene: TRBV2
D gene: .
clone size: .
CDR3 DNA: TGTGCCAGCAGTGACGGGGGAAACACTGAAGCTTTCTTT
CDR3 protein: CASSDGGNTEAFF

J gene: TRBJ2-5
V gene: TRBV6-2/TRBV6-3
D gene: .
clone size: .
CDR3 DNA: TGTGCCAGCAGTTATTTACAGGGTTCGGAGACCCAGTACTTC
CDR3 protein: CASSYLQGSETQYF

J gene: TRBJ2-7
V gene: TRBV5-4
D gene: TRBD2
clone size: .
CDR3 DNA: TGTGCCAGCAGCTTGTTTGGCGGGAGCCTCTACGAGCAGTACTTC
CDR3 protein: CASSLFGGSLYEQYF

J gene: TRBJ1-6
V gene: TRBV9
D gene: TRBD1
clone size: .
CDR3 DNA: TGTGCCAGCAGCCCCCAAACAGGGGATGGGTCACCCCTCCACTTT
CDR3 protein: CASSPQTGDGSPLHF

J gene: TRBJ1-3
V gene: TRBV11-2
D gene: .
clone size: .
CDR3 DNA: TGTGCCAGCAGCCCCGGGGGGCGGCGCTCTGGAAACACCATATATTTT
CDR3 protein: CASSPGGRRSGNTIYF

J gene: TRBJ1-4
V gene: TRBV6-5
D gene: TRBD1
clone size: .
CDR3 DNA: TGTGCCAGCAGTTACTCGATAGGCGGGACAGCTGAAAAACTGTTTTTT
CDR3 protein: CASSYSIGGTAEKLFF

J gene: TRBJ2-1
V gene: TRBV5-4
D gene: TRBD1
clone size: .
CDR3 DNA: TGTGCCAGCAGCTTGGGACAGGGGGCATACAATGAGCAGTTCTTC
CDR3 protein: CASSLGQGAYNEQFF